This record covers a single T cell receptor (beta chain). Assay used: immunoSEQ multiplex PCR; TCRdb lists only in-frame clones, some missing. The sample has about 180,000 clones; about 90% are singletons. The data belong to a study of blood T cell repertoires in COVID-19. Germline V gives CDR1 ENHRY, CDR2 SYGVKD. CDR3 size: 13 residues. Trimming took off 4 bases at V and 3 bases at J, with 7 bases between the two ends. This TCR was recovered from a woman aged 18-29 years who had recovered from COVID-19. This chain uses TRBV10-3 with TRBJ1-5, with a possible D match to TRBD1 (5 bases). The sequencing sample was made of PBMCs or T cells enriched from blood (not recorded which). Here the CDR3 DNA reads TGTGCCATCAGTGGACAGCACAATCAGCCCCAGCATTTT. This gives the protein CAISGQHNQPQHF.